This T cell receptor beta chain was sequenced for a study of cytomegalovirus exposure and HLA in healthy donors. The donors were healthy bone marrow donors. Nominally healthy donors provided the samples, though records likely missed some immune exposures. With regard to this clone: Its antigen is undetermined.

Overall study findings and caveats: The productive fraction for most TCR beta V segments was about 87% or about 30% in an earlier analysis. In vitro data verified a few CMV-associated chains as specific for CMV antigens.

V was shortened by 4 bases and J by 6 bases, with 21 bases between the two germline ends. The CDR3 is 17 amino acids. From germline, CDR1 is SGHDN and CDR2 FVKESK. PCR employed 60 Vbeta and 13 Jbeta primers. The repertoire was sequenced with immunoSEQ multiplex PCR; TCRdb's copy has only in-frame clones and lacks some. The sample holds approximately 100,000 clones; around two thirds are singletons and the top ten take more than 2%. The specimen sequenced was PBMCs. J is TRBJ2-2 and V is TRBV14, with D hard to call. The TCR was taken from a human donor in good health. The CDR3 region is CASSRRARSAKAGELFF. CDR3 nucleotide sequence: TGTGCCAGCAGCCGGAGAGCTAGGTCGGCGAAAGCCGGGGAGCTGTTTTTT.